This T cell receptor beta chain emerged from a study of radiotherapy plus CTLA-4 blockade in lung cancer. Study-level information: Disease control was present in 25% to 35% of patients, and objective responses in roughly 17%. Notes on the study in general: Response, reportedly, was best predicted by interferon-beta along with early blood T cell clone dynamics. Among blood TCR repertoires after radiotherapy plus ipilimumab, tumor-derived clones expanded.

The study gave focal radiation plus ipilimumab CTLA-4 blockade to patients with chemo-refractory metastatic non-small-cell lung cancer. J lost 5 bases, V lost 5 bases, and 3 bases had no gene match. From germline, CDR1 is SGHNT and CDR2 YENEEA. The CDR3 runs 14 residues. This clone has a single count. Its cognate antigen is unknown. The data were produced by immunoSEQ multiplex PCR, yet TCRdb's version contains in-frame clones alone and is incomplete. Of just over 35,000 clones in the sample, approximately 85% were seen once. This clonotype was obtained from a human donor with non-small cell lung cancer who had stable disease on radiotherapy plus ipilimumab. Here the sequenced sample was peripheral blood, taken from a patient treated with radiotherapy plus ipilimumab. This sequence joins TRBV11-3 and TRBJ2-3; TRBD2 matches 11 bases. CDR3 nucleotide sequence: TGTGCCAGCAGCCCGGGACTAGCGGTAGATACGCAGTATTTT. Translation gives CASSPGLAVDTQYF.